Sequencing of this T cell receptor (beta chain) was carried out in a study of blood T cell repertoires in COVID-19. Across the study: In each case, the material was cDNA or gDNA derived from T cells, B-cell-depleted T cells, or PBMCs.

The CDR3 has 16 residues. V lost 2 bases to trimming and J lost 2 bases, with 17 bases between them. The germline V gene encodes CDR1 SGHNT and CDR2 YYREEE (reference sequence). Study processing details: It was from reference gene primer amplification that nucleated cell counts were estimated. Sequencing was performed with immunoSEQ multiplex PCR; in TCRdb, only in-frame clones are kept and a portion is missing. The V and J calls and clone size were taken over from that table, and D and trimming were inferred from the DNA. The data contain some 110,000 clones, approximately 85% of them seen just once; the ten biggest clones take up approximately 1.5%.

Sequencing was performed on peripheral blood. V usage is TRBV5-4 and J usage is TRBJ2-7; perhaps TRBD1 as D (5 bases). This receptor was taken from a man aged 35 to 55 with acute or convalescent COVID-19. The CDR3 nucleotides are TGTGCCAGCAGCTTTAGTGTGGACACTTCTACCTACGAGCAGTACTTC. Translation gives CASSFSVDTSTYEQYF.